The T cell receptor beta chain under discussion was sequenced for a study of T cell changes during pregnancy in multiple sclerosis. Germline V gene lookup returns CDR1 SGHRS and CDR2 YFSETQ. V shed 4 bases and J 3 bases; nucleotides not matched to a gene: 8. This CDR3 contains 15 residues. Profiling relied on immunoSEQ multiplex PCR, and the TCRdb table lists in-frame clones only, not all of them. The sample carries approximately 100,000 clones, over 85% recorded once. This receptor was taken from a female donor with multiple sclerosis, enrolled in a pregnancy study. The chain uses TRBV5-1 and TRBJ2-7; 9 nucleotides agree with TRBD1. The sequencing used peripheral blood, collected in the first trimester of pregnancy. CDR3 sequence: CASSPGQGLHYEQYF. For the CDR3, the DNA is TGCGCCAGCAGCCCGGGACAGGGCCTACACTACGAGCAGTACTTC.